This T cell receptor (beta chain) came from a study of CD8 T cell repertoires and HIV-1 epitope variants (dated by TCRdb to about 2020). Study-level background: T cells were stimulated in separate culture wells with each of twenty-five peptides representing autologous and known Gag and Nef epitope variants. Control conditions included a CMV, EBV and flu peptide pool, the Ebola AY9 epitope as negative control, and a no-peptide well. The epitopes tested covered three Gag epitope families plus Nef HW9 and YT9. T cells were enriched using the EasySep Human T Cell Enrichment Kit and then co-cultured with an equal number of autologous T cell-negative cells acting as antigen-presenting cells. For 9 to 11 days the cultures were kept in IMDM with gentamicin, and on days 3 and 7 half of the media was changed with IL-2, IL-7 and IL-15 added. A 1M T cell aliquot was kept as an uncultured baseline condition, separate from the 80 or so T cell cultures. Running each culture condition in triplicate, except for one peptide done in duplicate, gave a total of 80 to 95 T cell cultures. Study-wide findings and limitations: The assay identified only TCR beta chains and indicated proliferation to antigen, not T cell function or cytokine profile. Of the nine antigen-specific TCR beta clonotypes identified, roughly six appeared cross-reactive for autologous or known escape epitope variants. The Nef KF9 family was recognized by five clonotypes and the HW9 family by one, and no responses to the TAALDMSHF plasma variant were observed.

Sequencing of TCR beta CDR3 regions was done on the immunoSEQ platform at survey depth. The QIAamp DNA micro kit was used to extract genomic DNA from every cultured and uncultured CD8+ T cell population. Per the authors' processing: Samples with under 5,000 productive reads were excluded, and this exclusion removed about 6.5% of the roughly 75 HIV peptide-stimulated cultures. A MANAFEST web app trimmed sequences to CDR3 and removed nonproductive sequences, CDR3s under 5 amino acids, and those not starting C or ending F/W. To count as antigen-specific, a clonotype had to be expanded in at least 2 of 3 replicates compared with the no-peptide control at FDR 0.01, and only within one epitope family. A specific clonotype also had to show a frequency at least fivefold higher than in wells stimulated with peptides from other epitope families. Entries here come from immuneACCESS through TCRdb and include only in-frame sequences with V and J called. Some clones fail to appear in such tables; in the studies checked, an unresolved V gene covers under half of the shortfall, and the cause of the remainder is unknown. V, J and clone size are taken as reported in that table, and D and trimming were inferred from the DNA itself. The sample contains 4,000 to 6,000 clones, 65% to 70% of them found a single time. About 42% of the sample belongs to the ten largest clones.

In the germline V gene, CDR1 corresponds to MDHEN and CDR2 to SYDVKM. The V and J ends are trimmed by 2 bases and 6 bases, leaving 22 bases between them. The cysteine opens and the phenylalanine closes a CDR3 of 18 amino acids. The DNA shown is the 54-base CDR3, in frame from base 1. Concerning this clone itself: Which antigen it targets is not known. Base qualities are not at hand, and no much larger clone is one base apart.

The EasySep Human CD8+ T Cell Enrichment Kit was used on day 10 to isolate CD8+ T cells from every culture. The sequenced sample was cultured CD8+ T cells derived from PBMCs. This chain joins TRBV28 to TRBJ1-4; matching of 6 bases hints at TRBD1 as the D gene. This TCR was recovered from a male donor with HIV. CDR3 protein: CASSLRGHYINSDEKLFF. The DNA sequence is TGTGCCAGCAGTTTAAGGGGACATTACATTAATTCGGATGAAAAACTGTTTTTT.